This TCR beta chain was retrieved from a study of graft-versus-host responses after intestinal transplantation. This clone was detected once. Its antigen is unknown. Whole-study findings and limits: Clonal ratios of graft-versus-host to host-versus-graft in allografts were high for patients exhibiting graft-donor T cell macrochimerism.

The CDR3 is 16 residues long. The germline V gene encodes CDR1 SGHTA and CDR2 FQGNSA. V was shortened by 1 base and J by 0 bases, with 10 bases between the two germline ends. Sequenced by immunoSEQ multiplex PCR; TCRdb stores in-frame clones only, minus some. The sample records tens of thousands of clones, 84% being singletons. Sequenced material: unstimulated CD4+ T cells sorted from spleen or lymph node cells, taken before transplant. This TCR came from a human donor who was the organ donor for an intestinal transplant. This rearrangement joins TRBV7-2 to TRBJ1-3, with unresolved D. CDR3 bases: TGTGCCAGCAGCTTAGAAAGGCGACTCTCTGGAAACACCATATATTTT. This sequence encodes CASSLERRLSGNTIYF. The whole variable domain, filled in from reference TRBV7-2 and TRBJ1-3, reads GAGVSQSPSNKVTEKGKDVELRCDPISGHTALYWYRQSLGQGLEFLIYFQGNSAPDKSGLPSDRFSAERTGGSVSTLTIQRTQQEDSAVYLCASSLERRLSGNTIYFGEGSWLTVV.